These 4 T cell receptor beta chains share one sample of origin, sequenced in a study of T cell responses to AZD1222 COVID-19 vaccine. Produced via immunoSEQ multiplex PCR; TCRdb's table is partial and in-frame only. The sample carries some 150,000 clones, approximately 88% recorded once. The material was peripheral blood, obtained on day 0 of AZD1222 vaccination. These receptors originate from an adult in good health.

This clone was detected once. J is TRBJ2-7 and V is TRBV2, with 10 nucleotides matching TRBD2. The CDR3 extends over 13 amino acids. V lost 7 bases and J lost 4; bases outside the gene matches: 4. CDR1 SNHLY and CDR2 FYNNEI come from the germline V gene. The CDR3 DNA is TGTGCCAGCACTGGGACTAGCGCATACGAGCAGTACTTC. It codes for CASTGTSAYEQYF.

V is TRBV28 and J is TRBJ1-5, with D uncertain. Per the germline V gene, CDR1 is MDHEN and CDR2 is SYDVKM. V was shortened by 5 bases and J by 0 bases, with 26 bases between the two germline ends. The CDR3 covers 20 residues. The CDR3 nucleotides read TGTGCCAGCAGTCTACGGACCGCAGGAAGCATCGTAAATAGCAATCAGCCCCAGCATTTT. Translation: CASSLRTAGSIVNSNQPQHF.

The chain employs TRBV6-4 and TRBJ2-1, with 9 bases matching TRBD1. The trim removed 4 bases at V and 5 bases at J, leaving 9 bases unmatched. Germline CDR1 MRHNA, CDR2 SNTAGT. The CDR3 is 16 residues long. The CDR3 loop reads CASSVLPGQGNNEQFF. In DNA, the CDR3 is TGTGCCAGCAGTGTACTTCCGGGACAGGGAAACAATGAGCAGTTCTTC.

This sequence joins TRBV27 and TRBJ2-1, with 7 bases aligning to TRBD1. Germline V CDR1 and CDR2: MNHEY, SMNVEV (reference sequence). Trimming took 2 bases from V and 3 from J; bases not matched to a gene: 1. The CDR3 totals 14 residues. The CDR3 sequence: CASSLTGVYNEQFF. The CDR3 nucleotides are TGTGCCAGCAGTTTAACAGGGGTCTACAATGAGCAGTTCTTC.